The next 23 T cell receptor beta chains were all read from a single sample in a study of T cells after posttransplantation cyclophosphamide. Treatment was busulfan-fludarabine conditioning, a marrow graft, and cyclophosphamide on days +3 and +4. TCRdb keeps only in-frame clones here, not all; method: immunoSEQ multiplex PCR. The sample records about 19,000 clones, less than 80% being singletons. The input for sequencing was PBMCs, taken after an allogeneic stem cell transplant with post-transplant cyclophosphamide. The receptors were sampled from a male patient aged 30 to 40 who received an allogeneic stem cell transplant from a related donor, was CMV-positive, and had acute GVHD only. The graft donor may have contributed some T cells.

Here the CDR3 reads CASSSRVGRPEAFF. CDR3 coding DNA: TGTGCCAGCAGCTCCAGGGTAGGAAGGCCTGAAGCTTTCTTT. V and J are TRBV11-1 and TRBJ1-1, with D perhaps matching TRBD1 (5 bases). CDR1 and CDR2 from the germline V gene are SGHAT and FQDESV (reference sequence). The CDR3 contains 14 residues. Trimming pared 4 bases from V and 6 bases from J, leaving 15 bases between.

By proportion, this clone is medium-sized (0.01 to 0.1%). This rearrangement joins TRBV7-9 to TRBJ1-2, with D unresolved. Germline values: CDR1 SEHNR, CDR2 FQNEAQ (reference sequence). This CDR3 region has 14 residues. Trimming stripped 1 base from V and 6 bases from J, with 12 bases between. CDR3 DNA sequence: TGTGCCAGCAGCTTAGTTGCGCTGCGGGATGGCTACACCTTC. Translated: CASSLVALRDGYTF.

This chain connects TRBV4-3 to TRBJ1-6, with D uncertain. V was shortened by 0 bases and J by 0 bases, with 9 bases between the two germline ends. CDR1 LGHNA and CDR2 YSLEER come from the germline V gene. This CDR3 has 17 residues. As DNA, the CDR3 is TGCGCCAGCAGCCAAGATTTTAGCAGCTCCTATAATTCACCCCTCCACTTT. Its protein product is CASSQDFSSSYNSPLHF.

The chain carries TRBV30 and TRBJ1-4; unclear D gene. The CDR3 length is 14 residues. Between the trimmed V and J ends, which lost 0 bases and 7 bases, there was a span of 12 bases. Germline CDR1 reads GTSNPN; CDR2 reads SVGIG (reference sequence). In nucleotides, the CDR3 is TGTGCCTGGAGTGTGCCCCCGGGGAGTGAAAAACTGTTTTTT. Protein: CAWSVPPGSEKLFF.

This sequence joins TRBV4-2 and TRBJ1-6; 9 nucleotides align to TRBD1. J lost 10 bases, V lost 1 base, and 8 bases had no gene match. The CDR3 is 16 residues long. Per germline, CDR1 LGHNA and CDR2 YNFKEQ. The CDR3 loop reads CASSQGHGQGRSPLHF. CDR3 in DNA: TGTGCCAGCAGCCAAGGCCATGGACAGGGGCGATCACCCCTCCACTTT.

The rearrangement uses TRBV6-4 and TRBJ2-3, with a possible D match to TRBD1 (6 bases). Between the trimmed V and J ends, which lost 4 bases and 0 bases, there was a span of 14 bases. The CDR3 loop spans 16 amino acids. CDR1 is MRHNA, CDR2 SNTAGT, per germline. The CDR3 coding sequence is TGTGCCAGCAGTGTACAGGGTACTACTAGCACAGATACGCAGTATTTT. Its protein product is CASSVQGTTSTDTQYF.

In DNA form, the CDR3 reads TGTGCCAGCAGTCTCGTCCGGGGGGGCCAAGATACGCAGTATTTT. This codes for CASSLVRGGQDTQYF. V and J are TRBV7-6 and TRBJ2-3; 8 positions agree with TRBD2. V lost 6 bases and J lost 5; bases outside the gene matches: 10. CDR1 and CDR2 from the germline V gene are SGHVS and FNYEAQ. This CDR3 comprises 15 residues.

This clone was counted many times. This chain joins TRBV7-9 and TRBJ1-1; TRBD1 aligns across 12 bases. The V gene's germline CDR1 is SEHNR and CDR2 FQNEAQ (reference sequence). This CDR3 has 15 residues. The V segment lost 5 bases and the J segment 5 bases; nucleotides outside the gene matches: 6. CDR3 sequence reads: CASSAPGQGATEAFF. The CDR3 nucleotides read TGTGCCAGCAGCGCCCCGGGACAGGGGGCTACTGAAGCTTTCTTT.

The CDR3 reads CASSQVNPGQGDGYTF. The CDR3 DNA reads TGCGCCAGCAGCCAAGTTAACCCGGGACAGGGGGATGGCTACACCTTC. The chain is built from TRBV4-1 and TRBJ1-2; 11 bases match TRBD1. Trimming took 1 base from V and 6 from J; bases not matched to a gene: 7. The CDR3 is 16 amino acids. From germline, CDR1 is MGHRA and CDR2 YSYEKL.

The chain has TRBV5-1 and TRBJ2-7, with 10 bases that match TRBD1. The V and J ends lost 4 bases and 5 bases, in that order; junction bases with no gene match: 6. In germline, CDR1 is SGHRS, CDR2 YFSETQ. This CDR3 has 14 amino acids. The DNA for the CDR3 is TGCGCCAGCAGCACTTCGGGACAGGGGAACGAGCAGTACTTC. Translating gives CASSTSGQGNEQYF.

This clone was seen more than once but under ten times. This chain connects TRBV19 to TRBJ1-2; the match to TRBD1 covers 7 bases. Germline loops: CDR1 LNHDA, CDR2 SQIVND (reference sequence). V gave up 9 bases and J gave up 0 bases; unmatched junction bases: 7. The CDR3 is made up of 14 amino acids. The CDR3 DNA is TGTGCCAGCGCGGTCACAGGGGCTAACTATGGCTACACCTTC. It codes for CASAVTGANYGYTF.

This clone turned up a few times. The CDR3 sequence is CASSQEQGGNQPQHF. DNA of the CDR3: TGTGCCAGCAGCCAAGAACAGGGTGGCAATCAGCCCCAGCATTTT. J is TRBJ1-5 and V is TRBV4-2, with a possible D match to TRBD1 (6 bases). The V and J ends lost 0 bases and 2 bases respectively, with 8 bases between them. Germline CDR1 is LGHNA and CDR2 is YNFKEQ. CDR3 size: 15 residues.

This clone showed up just a few times. The V call is TRBV5-1, the J call TRBJ1-1; D remains ambiguous. V was clipped by 3 bases and J by 0 bases, with 9 bases between them. This CDR3 region has 14 residues. Per germline, CDR1 SGHRS and CDR2 YFSETQ. The CDR3 sequence: CASSSYEMNTEAFF. Here the CDR3 DNA reads TGCGCCAGCAGCTCCTACGAAATGAACACTGAAGCTTTCTTT. Full variable domain (remainder filled in from reference TRBV5-1 and TRBJ1-1): KAGVTQTPRYLIKTRGQQVTLSCSPISGHRSVSWYQQTPGQGLQFLFEYFSETQRNKGNFPGRFSGRQFSNSRSEMNVSTLELGDSALYLCASSSYEMNTEAFFGQGTRLTVV.

This clone was observed a handful of times. This chain joins TRBV28 and TRBJ1-2; 8 bases line up with TRBD1. The CDR3 contains 13 residues. CDR1 MDHEN and CDR2 SYDVKM come from the germline V gene. The junction had 7 bases not matched to a gene; V was cut back by 6 bases and J by 7 bases. The CDR3 nucleotides are TGTGCCAGCAGAGAAACAGGGGGTCGTGGCTACACCTTC. It translates to CASRETGGRGYTF.

The rearrangement joins TRBV10-3 to TRBJ1-1; 9 bases map to TRBD1. V shed 4 bases, J shed 5 bases, and the junction held 5 bases outside the gene matches. Germline lookup yields CDR1 ENHRY and CDR2 SYGVKD. CDR3 length: 14 amino acids. The CDR3 reads CAISVRDRETEAFF. The CDR3 region has the DNA TGTGCCATCAGTGTCCGGGACAGGGAGACTGAAGCTTTCTTT.

This sequence joins TRBV28 and TRBJ1-3; TRBD1 aligns across 9 bases. The CDR3 spans 17 residues. V was pared by 3 bases and J by 0 bases, with 6 bases of the junction left unmatched. Per the germline V gene, CDR1 is MDHEN and CDR2 is SYDVKM. The CDR3: CASSFSGQGFSGNTIYF. CDR3 sequence (DNA): TGTGCCAGCAGTTTCTCGGGACAGGGTTTCTCTGGAAACACCATATATTTT. Drawing the rest from reference TRBV28 and TRBJ1-3, the complete variable domain is DVKVTQSSRYLVKRTGEKVFLECVQDMDHENMFWYRQDPGLGLRLIYFSYDVKMKEKGDIPEGYSVSREKKERFSLILESASTNQTSMYLCASSFSGQGFSGNTIYFGEGSWLTVV.

The chain is built from TRBV7-2 and TRBJ2-1; D is possibly TRBD2 (7 bases). Between the trimmed V and J ends, which lost 1 base and 9 bases, there was a span of 13 bases. Per the germline V gene, CDR1 is SGHTA and CDR2 is FQGNSA. CDR3 length equals 14 residues. The CDR3 spells CASSLVVGGAEQFF. Written as DNA, the CDR3 is TGTGCCAGCAGCTTAGTCGTGGGGGGGGCTGAGCAGTTCTTC.

The gene calls are TRBV7-2 and TRBJ2-5, with a tentative D call TRBD2 (6 bases). Germline CDR1 SGHTA, CDR2 FQGNSA. CDR3 length: 14 amino acids. Trimming shortened V by 5 bases and J by 2 bases, and 12 bases separated the two germline ends. The CDR3 DNA reads TGTGCCAGCAGCCTCCTGGGGGGTCAAGAGACCCAGTACTTC. Residues: CASSLLGGQETQYF.

This clone was counted between two and nine times. The rearrangement joins TRBV11-2 to TRBJ1-2; 8 positions agree with TRBD1. The CDR3 extends over 13 amino acids. V was clipped by 5 bases and J by 3 bases; unmatched bases: 2. Germline loops: CDR1 SGHAT, CDR2 FQNNGV. This CDR3 is CASSQDRDYGYTF. The CDR3 nucleotides are TGTGCCAGCAGCCAGGACAGGGACTATGGCTACACCTTC.

The chain employs TRBV18 and TRBJ2-2; D is possibly TRBD1 (5 bases). Deletions cut 6 bases from V and 3 bases from J, with 14 bases between. CDR1 is KGHSH and CDR2 is LQKENI in the germline V gene. The CDR3 is 15 amino acids. The CDR3 region is CASSDSRSHTGELFF. The CDR3 coding sequence is TGTGCCAGCTCTGACAGTCGGTCACACACCGGGGAGCTGTTTTTT.

V usage is TRBV7-2 and J usage is TRBJ2-5; 8 bases line up with TRBD1. J gave up 7 bases and V 5 bases, and 15 bases lay outside the gene matches. The germline V gene encodes CDR1 SGHTA and CDR2 FQGNSA. The CDR3 totals 16 residues. In DNA, the CDR3 is TGTGCCAGCAGCCCACTACTACCCGGGACAGGTGGGACCCAGTACTTC. It is translated as CASSPLLPGTGGTQYF.

The chain employs TRBV7-2 and TRBJ2-7; maybe TRBD2 (6 bases). CDR1 and CDR2 (germline): SGHTA, FQGNSA. This CDR3 spans 16 amino acids. The ends were cut back, 3 bases at V and 6 bases at J, with 21 bases in the middle. CDR3 amino acids: CASSLFRGLKNVEQYF. CDR3 nucleotide sequence: TGTGCCAGCAGCTTGTTCCGGGGACTCAAGAACGTCGAGCAGTACTTC.

J is TRBJ1-2 and V is TRBV6-6; 7 nucleotides match TRBD1. CDR1 is MNHNY, CDR2 SVGAGI, per germline (reference sequence). The CDR3 length is 14 residues. Unmatched junction bases numbered 9, after V lost 6 bases and J lost 5 bases. CDR3 region: CASRGGQAPYGYTF. CDR3 in DNA: TGTGCCAGCAGGGGAGGACAGGCCCCTTATGGCTACACCTTC.